The 10 T cell receptor beta chains in this list originate from one sample, sequenced in a study of OX40 agonist ivuxolimab in advanced cancers. Some clones are missing from TCRdb's copy, which holds only in-frame ones; the method was immunoSEQ multiplex PCR. This table has around 92,000 clones, 90% to 95% appearing once. The sequenced sample was CD4+ or CD8+ T cells sorted from blood, obtained in a trial of the OX40 agonist ivuxolimab. These TCRs come from an adult with an advanced solid tumor such as melanoma, head and neck, liver or kidney cancer.

V is TRBV28 and J is TRBJ2-1, with TRBD2 matching over 7 bases. Germline CDR1 MDHEN, CDR2 SYDVKM. The CDR3 length is 9 residues. V shed 11 bases, J shed 12 bases, and the junction held 4 bases outside the gene matches. This CDR3 reads CAVGGGQFF. CDR3 sequence (DNA): TGTGCCGTGGGCGGGGGGCAGTTCTTC.

J is TRBJ2-7 and V is TRBV7-9, with D perhaps given as TRBD1 or TRBD2 (5 bases each). CDR1 is SEHNR and CDR2 is FQNEAQ in the germline V gene (reference sequence). V gave up 1 base and J gave up 5 bases, with 6 bases separating them. The CDR3 contains 12 residues. The CDR3 reads CASSLVGDEQYF. The CDR3 DNA reads TGTGCCAGCAGCTTAGTGGGGGACGAGCAGTACTTC.

This clone occurred once. The V and J genes are TRBV7-2 and TRBJ2-1, with 12 bases lining up with TRBD2. There are 14 residues in the CDR3. Germline values: CDR1 SGHTA, CDR2 FQGNSA. V lost 4 bases to trimming and J lost 9 bases; unmatched junction nucleotides: 4. The CDR3 DNA sequence: TGTGCCAGCAGCTCAACTAGCGGGGGGTTTGAGCAGTTCTTC. Its translation: CASSSTSGGFEQFF.

About this clone: Other nucleotide sequences from this sample produce the same CDR3. The chain has TRBV27 and TRBJ1-5, with D hard to call. The V end was cut by 0 bases, the J end by 4 bases, with 4 bases between. Looked up from germline, CDR1 is MNHEY and CDR2 is SMNVEV (reference sequence). The CDR3 has 13 amino acids. This CDR3 reads CASSLSRNQPQHF. The CDR3, as DNA: TGTGCCAGCAGTTTATCCAGAAATCAGCCCCAGCATTTT.

The chain links TRBV19 to TRBJ2-2; D perhaps matches TRBD2 (6 bases). CDR1 LNHDA and CDR2 SQIVND come from the germline V gene (reference sequence). The CDR3 spans 15 residues. Trimming took off 5 bases at V and 3 bases at J, with 13 bases between the two ends. The CDR3 DNA follows: TGTGCCAGTAGTGAGCAGGCGGGGTACACCGGGGAGCTGTTTTTT. Amino acid sequence: CASSEQAGYTGELFF. Full variable domain (missing parts from reference TRBV19 and TRBJ2-2): DGGITQSPKYLFRKEGQNVTLSCEQNLNHDAMYWYRQDPGQGLRLIYYSQIVNDFQKGDIAEGYSVSREKKESFPLTVTSAQKNPTAFYLCASSEQAGYTGELFFGEGSRLTVL.

The gene calls are TRBV5-5 and TRBJ2-1, with TRBD2 identical over 10 bases. The germline gives CDR1 SGHKS, CDR2 YYEKEE (reference sequence). V dropped 2 bases and J dropped 0; count of bases not matched to a gene: 11. The length of the CDR3 is 19 residues. The CDR3 nucleotides read TGTGCCAGCAGCTTCCCCCTAGCGGGGGATCTCCTCTCCTACAATGAGCAGTTCTTC. This gives the protein CASSFPLAGDLLSYNEQFF.

This clone was observed once. The V and J genes are TRBV4-3 and TRBJ2-3; 9 nucleotides agree with TRBD2. From germline, CDR1 is LGHNA and CDR2 YSLEER. V lost 1 base and J lost 0; bases outside the gene matches: 2. The CDR3 has 16 residues. CDR3 DNA: TGCGCCAGCAGCCAAGTGGGGACTAGCAGCACAGATACGCAGTATTTT. Translation: CASSQVGTSSTDTQYF.

This clone was recorded only once. J is TRBJ2-5 and V is TRBV2; TRBD1 might be the D (6 bases). V was cut by 9 bases and J by 4 bases, with 9 bases left in between. The CDR3 has 11 amino acids. Germline V gene lookup returns CDR1 SNHLY and CDR2 FYNNEI. The DNA of the CDR3 is TGTGCCAGTACAGGGTCAGAGACCCAGTACTTC. Its protein product is CASTGSETQYF.

The chain is built from TRBV14 and TRBJ1-6; no firm D call. V gave up 3 bases and J gave up 12 bases, with 12 bases separating them. The CDR3 loop spans 13 amino acids. In germline, CDR1 is SGHDN, CDR2 FVKESK. As DNA, the CDR3 is TGTGCCAGCAGCCATAGGCACGTTCTACCCCTCCACTTT. This translates into CASSHRHVLPLHF.

The CDR3 DNA reads as TGTGCCAGCAGTTACTCGAGCGGGGGTACAGATACGCAGTATTTT. This codes for CASSYSSGGTDTQYF. This chain joins TRBV6-5 and TRBJ2-3, with 8 bases matching TRBD2. The V gene end was trimmed by 0 bases and the J gene end by 3 bases; junction bases not matched to a gene: 2. The CDR3 runs 15 residues. Per the germline V gene, CDR1 is MNHEY and CDR2 is SVGAGI.